This TCR beta chain was sequenced during a study of cytomegalovirus exposure and HLA in healthy donors. On the study more broadly: The approximately 610 first-cohort repertoires shared a platform with the approximately 120 validation repertoires, as reported in a later analysis. Study findings and constraints: Within the 100 to 150 validation repertoires, first-cohort TCR clusters tended to co-occur, according to a later analysis. Researchers counted around 180 TCR beta chains as cytomegalovirus-associated.

Separate from the approximately 600-subject first cohort was the approximately 110-subject validation cohort, to which the donors belonged. With respect to this clone: Its target is not known.

Germline assignment: CDR1 SGHKS and CDR2 YYEKEE (reference sequence). V was clipped by 4 bases and J by 8 bases; unmatched bases: 8. This CDR3 spans 14 amino acids. Here immunoSEQ multiplex PCR was the method, and the copy in TCRdb shows in-frame clones only, minus some. The data hold 50,000 to 65,000 clones, with approximately 90% observed a single time. The sequenced sample was PBMCs. The V gene is TRBV5-5, the J gene TRBJ2-1, with 8 nucleotides matching TRBD1. The receptor was derived from a woman aged 18-29 years in good health and CMV-seropositive. DNA of the CDR3: TGTGCCAGCAGCCCTGGGGGGACAGGCGATGAGCAGTTCTTC. This gives the protein CASSPGGTGDEQFF.